A single sample gave rise to the 29 T cell receptor beta chains below, sequenced in a study of cytomegalovirus exposure and HLA in healthy donors. The PCR was carried out with 60 Vbeta primers and 13 Jbeta primers. Some clones are missing from TCRdb's copy, which holds only in-frame ones; the method was immunoSEQ multiplex PCR. This table has 150,000 or so clones, about 68% appearing once. The sample comprised PBMCs. The receptors stem from a man aged 30 to 45 in good health and CMV-seronegative.

The rearrangement uses TRBV23-1 and TRBJ2-2, with 7 bases lining up with TRBD1. TRBV23-1 is an ORF; its function is uncertain. With V trimmed by 3 bases and J by 3 bases, 7 bases remained unmatched. This CDR3 comprises 16 residues. CDR3 in DNA: TGCGCCAGCAGTCAGGAAAGGGGGCCGGACACCGGGGAGCTGTTTTTT. Protein: CASSQERGPDTGELFF.

The V gene is TRBV19, the J gene TRBJ1-1, with 9 bases matching TRBD1. Germline CDR1 LNHDA, CDR2 SQIVND (reference sequence). CDR3 length equals 15 residues. V lost 4 bases to trimming and J lost 0 bases; unmatched junction nucleotides: 3. The CDR3 DNA sequence: TGTGCCAGTAGTACGGGACAGGGAATGAACACTGAAGCTTTCTTT. Translating it yields CASSTGQGMNTEAFF.

The J gene is TRBJ2-3, the V gene TRBV7-9; D is possibly TRBD1 (5 bases). The CDR3 runs 15 residues. V lost 5 bases, J lost 0 bases, and 12 bases lay in between. Germline V gives CDR1 SEHNR, CDR2 FQNEAQ (reference sequence). This CDR3 reads CASSRPTASTDTQYF. CDR3 in DNA: TGTGCCAGCAGCCGACCGACAGCAAGCACAGATACGCAGTATTTT.

In the case of this clone: Sequence at one end of the junction differs from germline and may be a read error. The rearrangement links TRBV5-1 to TRBJ2-1; 9 positions match TRBD2. Germline-derived CDR1 and CDR2 are SGHRS and YFSETQ. This CDR3 is built from 17 residues. As DNA, the CDR3 is TGCGCCAGCAGCTTGTTTGTAGCGGGGGTTTCCTTCAATGAGCAGTTCTTC. Translated: CASSLFVAGVSFNEQFF. The whole variable domain, filled in from reference TRBV5-1 and TRBJ2-1, reads KAGVTQTPRYLIKTRGQQVTLSCSPISGHRSVSWYQQTPGQGLQFLFEYFSETQRNKGNFPGRFSGRQFSNSRSEMNVSTLELGDSALYLCASSLFVAGVSFNEQFFGPGTRLTVL.

The chain uses TRBV28 and TRBJ2-6; D ambiguous. The CDR3 is 17 residues long. The germline V and J ends were trimmed by 6 bases and 4 bases, with 19 bases remaining between them. The V gene's germline CDR1 is MDHEN and CDR2 SYDVKM. DNA of the CDR3: TGTGCCAGCAGCGTTGGGTCGGGTCGAGAAGGGGCCAACGTCCTGACTTTC. Its translation: CASSVGSGREGANVLTF.

This clone was observed once. This may be a read error, as it is one base from a much larger clone. The rearrangement joins TRBV27 to TRBJ2-1; perhaps TRBD2 as D (6 bases). V was pared by 4 bases and J by 9 bases, with 10 bases between. Germline CDR1 MNHEY, CDR2 SMNVEV (reference sequence). The CDR3 has 12 residues. CDR3 loop: CASSYRGSEQFF. CDR3 coding DNA: TGTGCCAGCAGTTACCGGGGGAGTGAGCAGTTCTTC.

This clone turned up a few times. The chain carries TRBV28 and TRBJ2-7, with D tentatively TRBD2 (5 bases). Germline CDR1 and CDR2: MDHEN and SYDVKM. CDR3 size: 12 residues. Trimming took off 5 bases at V and 3 bases at J, with 8 bases between the two ends. The CDR3 bases are TGTGCCAGCAGTAATGAGGGCTACGAGCAGTACTTC. This encodes CASSNEGYEQYF.

The table lists this clone with a few counts. The chain joins TRBV9 to TRBJ2-7, with D unclear. Trimming removed 0 bases at V and 0 bases at J, with 10 bases between. Germline CDR1 SGDLS, CDR2 YYNGEE. The CDR3 spans 15 residues. CDR3 DNA: TGTGCCAGCAGCGTAGACACAGATCCCTCCTACGAGCAGTACTTC. This translates into CASSVDTDPSYEQYF.

The chain uses TRBV2 and TRBJ2-1; 9 bases line up with TRBD2. V lost 1 base and J lost 2; bases outside the gene matches: 0. Germline V CDR1 and CDR2: SNHLY, FYNNEI. This CDR3 contains 15 residues. The CDR3 coding sequence is TGTGCCAGCAGTGAAGGCGGGGGGGCCTACAATGAGCAGTTCTTC. It encodes CASSEGGGAYNEQFF.

The rearrangement uses TRBV5-5 and TRBJ1-1; perhaps TRBD1 as D (5 bases). The CDR3 runs 13 residues. V was pared by 2 bases and J by 5 bases, with 10 bases between. In germline, CDR1 is SGHKS, CDR2 YYEKEE (reference sequence). The CDR3 nucleotides read TGTGCCAGCAGCTTAGGGGTGGGGACTGAAGCTTTCTTT. It encodes CASSLGVGTEAFF.

Only a few counts were recorded for this clone. This chain uses TRBV5-6 with TRBJ2-3; a weak D match, TRBD2 (5 bases). Germline lookup yields CDR1 SGHDT and CDR2 YYEEEE. CDR3 size: 13 residues. V lost 8 bases and J lost 5, with 15 bases in between. This chain's CDR3 is CASLMLGRDTQYF. CDR3 sequence (DNA): TGTGCCAGTCTGATGCTGGGGAGAGATACGCAGTATTTT.

V gene TRBV14 combines with J gene TRBJ2-7, with D perhaps matching TRBD1 (6 bases). The germline V and J ends were trimmed by 4 bases and 7 bases, with 17 bases remaining between them. Germline V gives CDR1 SGHDN, CDR2 FVKESK. CDR3 length: 14 amino acids. The CDR3 region has the DNA TGTGCCAGCAGCCTGAGGCAGGGGTTCCGGGAGCAGTACTTC. Protein: CASSLRQGFREQYF. Looking up the rest from reference TRBV14 and TRBJ2-7 gives the full variable domain: EAGVTQFPSHSVIEKGQTVTLRCDPISGHDNLYWYRRVMGKEIKFLLHFVKESKQDESGMPNNRFLAERTGGTYSTLKVQPAELEDSGVYFCASSLRQGFREQYFGPGTRLTVT.

The chain has TRBV14 and TRBJ2-2; 11 bases agree with TRBD1. This CDR3 contains 14 residues. Unmatched junction bases numbered 5, after V lost 8 bases and J lost 6 bases. Germline values: CDR1 SGHDN, CDR2 FVKESK. The CDR3 DNA is TGTGCCAGCGGGGGACAGGGGGTTTCCGGGGAGCTGTTTTTT. Amino acid sequence: CASGGQGVSGELFF. The variable domain in full, completed from reference TRBV14 and TRBJ2-2, reads EAGVTQFPSHSVIEKGQTVTLRCDPISGHDNLYWYRRVMGKEIKFLLHFVKESKQDESGMPNNRFLAERTGGTYSTLKVQPAELEDSGVYFCASGGQGVSGELFFGEGSRLTVL.

A remark on this clone: An end of the junction differs from the germline gene, which may be a read error. CDR3 residues: CSVEDPGGPPNYGYPF. The CDR3 region has the DNA TGCAGCGTTGAAGATCCAGGGGGTCCCCCCAACTATGGCTACCCCTTC. V gene TRBV29-1 combines with J gene TRBJ1-2; 7 positions agree with TRBD1. The germline gives CDR1 SQVTM, CDR2 ANQGSEA. The CDR3 loop spans 16 amino acids.

The genes are TRBV10-3 and TRBJ2-1; 7 bases are shared with TRBD1. CDR1 ENHRY and CDR2 SYGVKD come from the germline V gene. The junction had 14 bases not matched to a gene; V was cut back by 10 bases and J by 5 bases. This CDR3 region has 15 residues. The CDR3 DNA reads as TGTGCCAGCACCGCCGACAGGGATTTCAACAATGAGCAGTTCTTC. Its protein is CASTADRDFNNEQFF.

The chain employs TRBV6-1 and TRBJ2-5; D gene unclear. The CDR3 consists of 12 residues. Looked up from germline, CDR1 is MNHNS and CDR2 is SASEGT. Deletions cut 4 bases from V and 5 bases from J, with 8 bases between. Here the CDR3 DNA reads TGTGCCAGCAGTGTGGCCGGGGAGACCCAGTACTTC. Translating gives CASSVAGETQYF.

The chain uses TRBV11-2 and TRBJ1-1; TRBD1 agrees at 7 bases. Per germline, CDR1 SGHAT and CDR2 FQNNGV. The CDR3 totals 15 residues. After removal of 1 base from V and 5 bases from J, the junction contained 7 bases not matched to a gene. The chain's CDR3 is CASSLVPTGRTEAFF. Written as DNA, the CDR3 is TGTGCCAGCAGCTTAGTCCCGACAGGGCGGACTGAAGCTTTCTTT.

This chain joins TRBV5-6 and TRBJ1-5; D gene unclear. Trimming pared 1 base from V and 4 bases from J, leaving 6 bases between. In germline, CDR1 is SGHDT, CDR2 YYEEEE. The CDR3 has 13 residues. The CDR3 loop reads CASSLSNNQPQHF. The CDR3, as DNA: TGTGCCAGCAGCTTGTCAAATAATCAGCCCCAGCATTTT.

This chain links TRBV6-5 with TRBJ2-2, with a tentative D call TRBD1 (6 bases). V lost 6 bases to trimming and J lost 1 base, with 9 bases between them. Germline CDR1 reads MNHEY; CDR2 reads SVGAGI. The length of the CDR3 is 14 residues. The chain's CDR3 is CASRAQGNTGELFF. CDR3 nucleotides: TGTGCCAGCAGGGCACAGGGGAACACCGGGGAGCTGTTTTTT.

The chain combines TRBV6-5 with TRBJ1-6; TRBD1 is a possible D gene (5 bases). V dropped 6 bases and J dropped 6 bases, with 9 bases sitting between them. This CDR3 region has 13 residues. CDR1 is MNHEY and CDR2 is SVGAGI in the germline V gene. CDR3 nucleotide sequence: TGTGCCAGCAGAGAGACAGTTAATTCACCCCTCCACTTT. Its protein product is CASRETVNSPLHF.

The rearrangement joins TRBV6-6 to TRBJ2-5; no firm D call. CDR3 length equals 12 residues. Germline V gene data show CDR1 as MNHNY and CDR2 as SVGAGI (reference sequence). Trimming cost V 6 bases and J 0 bases, with 5 bases left between them. The DNA of the CDR3 is TGTGCCAGCAGCCCTAACCAAGAGACCCAGTACTTC. Amino acids: CASSPNQETQYF.

The chain couples TRBV5-4 to TRBJ1-5; D gene uncertain. Germline loops: CDR1 SGHNT, CDR2 YYREEE (reference sequence). The CDR3 contains 12 residues. Trimming removed 3 bases at V and 6 bases at J, with 7 bases between. The CDR3 loop reads CASSWRVQPQHF. The CDR3 DNA follows: TGTGCCAGCAGCTGGCGGGTTCAGCCCCAGCATTTT. Full variable domain (rest looked up from reference TRBV5-4 and TRBJ1-5): ETGVTQSPTHLIKTRGQQVTLRCSSQSGHNTVSWYQQALGQGPQFIFQYYREEENGRGNFPPRFSGLQFPNYSSELNVNALELDDSALYLCASSWRVQPQHFGDGTRLSIL.

This clone was counted between two and nine times. The chain uses TRBV5-1 and TRBJ2-3; a weak D match, TRBD2 (5 bases). The CDR3 covers 15 residues. CDR1 SGHRS and CDR2 YFSETQ come from the germline V gene. V was trimmed by 0 bases and J by 6 bases, leaving 14 bases between them. CDR3 sequence (DNA): TGCGCCAGCAGCTTGGGCCCTCGGGAACCCGATACGCAGTATTTT. Amino acid sequence: CASSLGPREPDTQYF.

This chain connects TRBV5-1 to TRBJ2-5; TRBD2 aligns across 12 bases. The V and J ends lost 4 bases and 5 bases, in that order; junction bases with no gene match: 3. Germline-derived CDR1 and CDR2 are SGHRS and YFSETQ. The CDR3 contains 14 residues. The CDR3 spells CASSTGTSGETQYF. CDR3 nucleotide sequence: TGCGCCAGCAGCACCGGGACTAGCGGGGAGACCCAGTACTTC.

The chain uses TRBV12-1 and TRBJ2-3; the table's D gene call, TRBD1, was not cross checked with the DNA. TRBV12-1 corresponds to a pseudogene. This CDR3 has 13 amino acids. The CDR3 DNA sequence: TGTGCCAGAGGACAGCAAAGCACAGATACGCAGTATTTT. It specifies CARGQQSTDTQYF.

The chain joins TRBV19 to TRBJ1-3; D not resolved. The CDR3 extends over 15 amino acids. Germline CDR1 reads LNHDA; CDR2 reads SQIVND (reference sequence). Trimming removed 5 bases at V and 0 bases at J, with 11 bases between. The CDR3 DNA is TGTGCCAGTAGTCCCGACTTAGCCTCTGGAAACACCATATATTTT. Translation gives CASSPDLASGNTIYF.

V usage is TRBV9 and J usage is TRBJ2-2; tentatively, D is TRBD2 (5 bases). V gave up 5 bases and J gave up 3 bases, with 5 bases separating them. Germline assignment: CDR1 SGDLS and CDR2 YYNGEE. The CDR3 runs to 12 residues. DNA of the CDR3: TGTGCCAGCAGGAGGGACACCGGGGAGCTGTTTTTT. Translation: CASRRDTGELFF. Complete variable domain (other parts from reference TRBV9 and TRBJ2-2): DSGVTQTPKHLITATGQRVTLRCSPRSGDLSVYWYQQSLDQGLQFLIQYYNGEERAKGNILERFSAQQFPDLHSELNLSSLELGDSALYFCASRRDTGELFFGEGSRLTVL.

The rearrangement uses TRBV7-3 and TRBJ2-3; no clear D. V dropped 5 bases and J dropped 2 bases, with 8 bases sitting between them. The CDR3 sequence is 13 residues long. In germline, CDR1 is SGHTA, CDR2 FQGTGA. Here the CDR3 DNA reads TGTGCCAGCAGCCCTCCCTCCACAGATACGCAGTATTTT. Translation gives CASSPPSTDTQYF. Filled out from reference TRBV7-3 and TRBJ2-3, the complete variable domain reads GAGVSQTPSNKVTEKGKYVELRCDPISGHTALYWYRQSLGQGPEFLIYFQGTGAADDSGLPNDRFFAVRPEGSVSTLKIQRTERGDSAVYLCASSPPSTDTQYFGPGTRLTVL.

The chain uses TRBV23-1 and TRBJ1-5, with 8 nucleotides matching TRBD1. TRBV23-1 is assigned to the ORF class and has an uncertain function. V lost 2 bases to trimming and J lost 8 bases; unmatched junction nucleotides: 5. The CDR3 is 14 residues long. CDR3 protein: CASSQGQGIEPQHF. The CDR3 nucleotides are TGCGCCAGCAGTCAAGGACAGGGCATAGAGCCCCAGCATTTT.